Listed below are T cell receptor beta chains from one sample, sequenced in a study of technical replicates of blood from several donors. Only in-frame clones appear in the TCRdb table, and some are missing; sequencing was by immunoSEQ multiplex PCR. Among around 60,000 clones, about 92% were seen once, and the ten largest hold about 4.4%. Material for sequencing was PBMCs. These receptors were collected from a human donor in good health. Some clones in this sample may be carry-over from other donors' samples. CDR3s include the opening cysteine and the closing phenylalanine or tryptophan. A D gene is named only where the DNA matches it firmly. Clone size is shown for a subset of rows, as once, few, many or a class of expanded clone.

clone_size	j_call	d_call	v_call	cdr3_aa	cdr3_nt
once	TRBJ1-6	TRBD1	TRBV6-5	CASSSTGPNSPLHF	TGTGCCAGCAGTTCGACAGGGCCCAATTCACCCCTCCACTTT
NA	TRBJ2-6	NA	TRBV7-3	CASSLGTDSGANVLTF	TGTGCCAGCAGCCTCGGGACTGACTCTGGGGCCAACGTCCTGACTTTC
NA	TRBJ1-4	NA	TRBV25-1	CASSDLDGSNEKLFF	TGTGCCAGCAGTGACCTCGACGGGAGTAATGAAAAACTGTTTTTT
NA	TRBJ1-1	NA	TRBV12-5	CASGSGRSTEAFF	TGTGCTAGTGGTTCGGGTCGGTCCACTGAAGCTTTCTTT
NA	TRBJ2-7	TRBD1	TRBV29-1	CSVERDREHEQYF	TGCAGCGTTGAAAGGGACAGGGAACACGAGCAGTACTTC
once	TRBJ2-3	TRBD1	TRBV14	CASSQGTGLADTQYF	TGTGCCAGCAGCCAGGGGACAGGGCTTGCAGATACGCAGTATTTT
NA	TRBJ2-7	TRBD2	TRBV7-2	CASSQTSGSSYEQYF	TGTGCCAGCAGCCAGACTAGCGGTAGCTCCTACGAGCAGTACTTC
NA	TRBJ1-6	TRBD1	TRBV6-5	CASSWDRAHNSPLHF	TGTGCCAGCAGTTGGGACAGGGCGCATAATTCACCCCTCCACTTT
NA	TRBJ2-2	NA	TRBV7-8	CASSSRRAGELFF	TGTGCCAGCAGCAGTCGGCGGGCCGGGGAGCTGTTTTTT
NA	TRBJ1-6	NA	TRBV7-2	CASSLASGTLNSPLHF	TGTGCCAGCAGCTTAGCTTCGGGGACACTTAATTCACCCCTCCACTTT
NA	TRBJ2-3	NA	TRBV5-6	CASSLGQSTDTQYF	TGTGCCAGCAGCTTAGGACAGAGCACAGATACGCAGTATTTT
NA	TRBJ2-1	TRBD2	TRBV4-1	CASSQDRKRDPETYNEQFF	TGCGCCAGCAGCCAAGATCGTAAGCGGGACCCAGAAACATACAATGAGCAGTTCTTC
NA	TRBJ2-1	TRBD2	TRBV6-1	CASSVLAGEIYNEQFF	TGTGCCAGCAGTGTACTAGCGGGAGAAATCTACAATGAGCAGTTCTTC
NA	TRBJ1-1	NA	TRBV19	CASSPGTEAFF	TGTGCCAGTAGCCCGGGCACTGAAGCTTTCTTT
few	TRBJ1-2	NA	TRBV11-1	CASSLGLGRPSPDYGYTF	TGTGCCAGCAGCTTAGGTTTGGGGCGTCCGTCCCCTGACTATGGCTACACCTTC
NA	TRBJ1-1	TRBD1	TRBV7-9	CASSLGTGVNTEAFF	TGTGCCAGCAGCTTGGGGACAGGCGTAAACACTGAAGCTTTCTTT
NA	TRBJ2-1	TRBD1	TRBV29-1	CSVDGTGGSYNEQFF	TGCAGCGTTGATGGGACAGGGGGTTCCTACAATGAGCAGTTCTTC
once	TRBJ2-2	TRBD2	TRBV4-3	CASSPTGTSGNTGELFF	TGCGCCAGCAGCCCCACCGGGACTAGCGGCAACACCGGGGAGCTGTTTTTT
NA	TRBJ2-1	NA	TRBV4-3	CASSQEDRFSNNEQFF	TGCGCCAGCAGCCAAGAAGACAGATTTTCAAACAATGAGCAGTTCTTC
NA	TRBJ2-7	TRBD1	TRBV5-4	CASSLGGTGVYEQYF	TGTGCCAGCAGCTTGGGGGGGACAGGGGTCTACGAGCAGTACTTC
NA	TRBJ1-1	NA	TRBV19	CASKTAMNTEAFF	TGTGCCAGTAAGACAGCTATGAACACTGAAGCTTTCTTT
NA	TRBJ1-1	TRBD1	TRBV15	CATSRGGTGGGTEAFF	TGTGCCACCAGCAGAGGGGGGACAGGCGGCGGCACTGAAGCTTTCTTT
NA	TRBJ2-6	NA	TRBV2	CASTPSDQGLGANVLTF	TGTGCCAGCACCCCCTCTGATCAGGGCCTTGGGGCCAACGTCCTGACTTTC
NA	TRBJ2-4	NA	TRBV16	CASSNDRYLNIQYF	TGTGCCAGCAGCAACGACAGATATCTCAACATTCAGTACTTC
NA	TRBJ2-1	TRBD2	TRBV7-2	CASSTGLAGGAGEQFF	TGTGCCAGCAGCACGGGACTAGCGGGAGGAGCGGGTGAGCAGTTCTTC
NA	TRBJ2-5	TRBD2	TRBV7-8	CASSLPGRPSGAWETQYF	TGTGCCAGCAGCTTACCTGGACGCCCTAGCGGAGCCTGGGAGACCCAGTACTTC
NA	TRBJ2-7	TRBD2	TRBV9	CASSVGSGAKYEQYF	TGTGCCAGCAGCGTAGGTAGCGGGGCCAAGTACGAGCAGTACTTC
NA	TRBJ2-1	TRBD2	TRBV12-5	CASGGLAGYNEQFF	TGTGCTAGTGGCGGACTAGCGGGATACAATGAGCAGTTCTTC
NA	TRBJ2-7	TRBD2	TRBV7-2	CASSLVGSTGTSGYEQYF	TGTGCCAGCAGCTTAGTCGGTAGTACGGGGACTAGCGGGTACGAGCAGTACTTC
NA	TRBJ2-3	NA	TRBV14	CASSQDAWRGLTDTQYF	TGTGCCAGCAGCCAAGACGCTTGGCGGGGACTCACAGATACGCAGTATTTT
NA	TRBJ1-6	NA	TRBV2	CASSGSLRGSQNSPLHF	TGTGCCAGCAGTGGGTCACTCAGGGGATCCCAAAATTCACCCCTCCACTTT
NA	TRBJ2-5	TRBD1	TRBV6-6	CASGMGDRGFQETQYF	TGTGCCTCGGGGATGGGGGACAGGGGATTCCAAGAGACCCAGTACTTC
NA	TRBJ2-7	NA	TRBV15	CATSEDSSFSYEQYF	TGTGCCACCAGCGAAGACAGTTCTTTCTCCTACGAGCAGTACTTC
NA	TRBJ1-4	TRBD1	TRBV2	CASRRGTGENEKLFF	TGTGCCAGCAGACGGGGGACAGGGGAGAATGAAAAACTGTTTTTT
NA	TRBJ2-6	NA	TRBV11-2	CASSLDQGSSGANVLTF	TGTGCCAGCAGCTTAGATCAGGGTTCCTCTGGGGCCAACGTCCTGACTTTC
NA	TRBJ2-2	NA	TRBV19	CASSIRSSTGELFF	TGTGCCAGTAGTATCAGATCTAGCACCGGGGAGCTGTTTTTT
NA	TRBJ2-7	NA	TRBV15	CATGTSYEQYF	TGTGCCACCGGTACATCCTACGAGCAGTACTTC
NA	TRBJ2-1	TRBD2	TRBV19	CASSMGRLAYSYNEQFF	TGTGCCAGTAGTATGGGGAGACTAGCATATTCCTACAATGAGCAGTTCTTC
NA	TRBJ2-2	NA	TRBV4-3	CASSQEGTGWTGELFF	TGCGCCAGCAGCCAAGAGGGAACAGGGTGGACCGGGGAGCTGTTTTTT
once	TRBJ2-1	TRBD2	TRBV5-1	CASSLEREGNEQFF	TGCGCCAGCAGCTTGGAGCGGGAGGGGAATGAGCAGTTCTTC
NA	TRBJ2-7	TRBD2	TRBV6-5	CASTRTGRQYEQYF	TGTGCCAGCACCCGGACCGGGAGGCAGTACGAGCAGTACTTC
NA	TRBJ1-6	TRBD1	TRBV5-5	CASSLGTGGSNSPLHF	TGTGCCAGCAGCTTGGGGACAGGGGGCTCGAATTCACCCCTCCACTTT
NA	TRBJ1-1	NA	TRBV6-1	CATMVERLNTEAFF	TGTGCCACCATGGTGGAGCGCTTGAACACTGAAGCTTTCTTT
once	TRBJ2-1	NA	TRBV11-2	CASSLAGLGRAYNEQFF	TGTGCCAGCAGCTTAGCCGGATTAGGGCGGGCCTACAATGAGCAGTTCTTC
NA	TRBJ2-1	TRBD2	TRBV6-5	CASSYYGLGGNEQFF	TGTGCCAGCAGTTACTACGGACTAGGCGGAAATGAGCAGTTCTTC
NA	TRBJ2-2	NA	TRBV5-6	CASSLEPAGGAGELFF	TGTGCCAGCAGCTTGGAGCCGGCTGGGGGCGCCGGGGAGCTGTTTTTT
NA	TRBJ2-3	NA	TRBV7-9	CASSLGDTSSTDTQYF	TGTGCCAGCAGCTTGGGGGACACGTCTAGCACAGATACGCAGTATTTT
NA	TRBJ2-2	TRBD2	TRBV4-2	CASSQEVWRGGNTGELFF	TGTGCCAGCAGCCAAGAAGTCTGGCGGGGGGGCAACACCGGGGAGCTGTTTTTT
few	TRBJ2-2	NA	TRBV4-3	CASSLLGGLFRVPGELFF	TGCGCCAGCAGCCTTTTAGGGGGATTATTTCGGGTCCCCGGGGAGCTGTTTTTT
NA	TRBJ1-2	NA	TRBV19	CASSSKGLTGGYTF	TGTGCCAGTAGTTCCAAGGGGCTTACTGGCGGCTACACCTTC
NA	TRBJ2-1	NA	TRBV6-5	CASSSPSSYNEQFF	TGTGCCAGCAGTTCACCCAGCTCCTACAATGAGCAGTTCTTC
NA	TRBJ1-6	NA	TRBV5-1	CASSLGQNNSPLHF	TGCGCCAGCAGCTTGGGTCAAAATAATTCACCCCTCCACTTT
NA	TRBJ2-1	NA	TRBV2	CASRRLSSYNEQFF	TGTGCCAGCAGGAGGTTAAGCTCCTACAATGAGCAGTTCTTC
once	TRBJ2-7	TRBD2	TRBV27	CASSRTSGTLYEQYF	TGTGCCAGCAGTCGGACTAGCGGGACCTTGTACGAGCAGTACTTC
once	TRBJ2-5	NA	TRBV21-1	CANRQYRGETQYF	TGTGCCAACCGTCAGTATCGAGGTGAGACCCAGTACTTC
NA	TRBJ2-3	NA	TRBV5-1	CASSPKPGDTQYF	TGCGCCAGCAGCCCGAAGCCAGGAGATACGCAGTATTTT